This passage covers 30 T cell receptor beta chains from one sample sequenced in a study of tumor-infiltrating lymphocytes in localized non-small cell lung cancer. Assay used: immunoSEQ multiplex PCR; TCRdb lists only in-frame clones, some missing. The sample yields some 16,000 clones, about 42% seen once. The sample consisted of lung tumor tissue. Receptor source: a human donor with non-small cell lung cancer.

The CDR3 sequence: CASSLPGQRQETQYF. The CDR3 DNA sequence: TGTGCCAGCAGCTTACCGGGCCAAAGGCAAGAGACCCAGTACTTC. The rearrangement joins TRBV5-4 to TRBJ2-5; D gene uncertain. Deletions cut 2 bases from V and 2 bases from J, with 13 bases between. Germline CDR1 SGHNT, CDR2 YYREEE (reference sequence). The CDR3 extends over 15 amino acids.

The genes are TRBV7-9 and TRBJ2-1, with 11 bases matching TRBD1. CDR1 and CDR2 (germline): SEHNR, FQNEAQ (reference sequence). The CDR3 is made up of 16 amino acids. With 5 bases clipped from V and 7 bases from J, the junction kept 10 bases outside the gene matches. The CDR3 coding sequence is TGTGCCAGCAGCCACTCGGGACAGGGGGGGCTAAATGAGCAGTTCTTC. Amino acids: CASSHSGQGGLNEQFF.

This clone was seen once. The chain recombines TRBV27 with TRBJ2-7; D is perhaps TRBD1 (6 bases). Trimming removed 6 bases from V and 3 bases from J, with 18 bases in between. There are 15 residues in the CDR3. From germline, CDR1 is MNHEY and CDR2 SMNVEV (reference sequence). CDR3 nucleotides: TGTGCCAGCAGAACCCCCGGGACACGTCTCTACGAGCAGTACTTC. It is translated as CASRTPGTRLYEQYF.

Ten or more counts support this clone. The chain links TRBV11-2 to TRBJ2-2, with D possibly being TRBD1 (5 bases). Trimming took 1 base from V and 5 from J, leaving 14 bases between them. CDR1 and CDR2 from the germline V gene are SGHAT and FQNNGV. This CDR3 is built from 16 residues. CDR3 sequence (DNA): TGTGCCAGCAGCTTAGCTGGGGCCAGGCGTACCGGGGAGCTGTTTTTT. Protein sequence: CASSLAGARRTGELFF.

V gene TRBV7-1 combines with J gene TRBJ1-2; unclear D gene. TRBV7-1 is noted as an ORF with a role that remains uncertain. The CDR3 is 11 amino acids. Trimming took 10 bases from V and 1 from J, leaving 7 bases between them. CDR3 in DNA: TGTGCCACCAGTTTTAACTATGGCTACACCTTC. Residues: CATSFNYGYTF.

This clone was counted only a few times. The rearrangement uses TRBV19 and TRBJ2-7; the D is unclear. Germline assignment: CDR1 LNHDA and CDR2 SQIVND (reference sequence). This CDR3 has 16 residues. The V gene lost 5 bases and the J gene lost 1 base, with 18 bases spanning the gap. CDR3 loop: CASSPGWAGTSYEQYF. Written as DNA, the CDR3 is TGTGCCAGTAGTCCCGGGTGGGCAGGTACTTCCTACGAGCAGTACTTC.

This clone is termed medium-sized. This rearrangement joins TRBV4-1 to TRBJ1-4; unclear D gene. Germline lookup yields CDR1 MGHRA and CDR2 YSYEKL. This CDR3 has 14 amino acids. Trimming stripped 3 bases from V and 1 base from J, with 6 bases between. CDR3 in amino acids: CASSQTQTNEKLFF. The CDR3 bases are TGCGCCAGCAGCCAGACCCAAACTAATGAAAAACTGTTTTTT.

This clone has more than one count but fewer than ten. The chain employs TRBV28 and TRBJ2-5, with D maybe TRBD1 (7 bases). The germline V gene encodes CDR1 MDHEN and CDR2 SYDVKM. V gave up 6 bases and J gave up 5 bases, with 19 bases separating them. The length of the CDR3 is 15 residues. The CDR3 spells CASSPETGRQETQYF. In DNA, the CDR3 is TGTGCCAGCAGCCCGGAGACAGGGAGGCAGGAGACCCAGTACTTC.

J is TRBJ2-1 and V is TRBV13, with TRBD2 matching over 8 bases. CDR1 is PRHDT and CDR2 is FYEKMQ in the germline V gene (reference sequence). The CDR3 is 15 amino acids. V lost 6 bases and J lost 1; bases outside the gene matches: 5. The CDR3 loop is CASSLIAGSYNEQFF. The DNA of the CDR3 is TGTGCCAGCAGTCTCATAGCGGGGTCCTACAATGAGCAGTTCTTC.

The J gene is TRBJ1-5, the V gene TRBV6-1; maybe TRBD1 (6 bases). The germline V gene has CDR1 MNHNS and CDR2 SASEGT. Trimming took 2 bases from V and 6 from J, leaving 17 bases between them. The CDR3 extends over 16 amino acids. The CDR3 here is CASSENRVEVSQPQHF. The CDR3 nucleotides read TGTGCCAGCAGTGAAAACAGGGTTGAAGTCAGTCAGCCCCAGCATTTT.

This sequence joins TRBV6-1 and TRBJ2-6; 9 nucleotides match TRBD2. CDR1 is MNHNS, CDR2 SASEGT, per germline. This CDR3 region has 19 residues. After removal of 2 bases from V and 6 bases from J, the junction contained 14 bases not matched to a gene. Written as DNA, the CDR3 is TGTGCCAGCAGTGAATCCGCGGGAGGGAGGGGAACGTTGGCCAACGTCCTGACTTTC. Residues: CASSESAGGRGTLANVLTF.

This chain uses TRBV9 with TRBJ1-2, with D hard to call. Germline lookup yields CDR1 SGDLS and CDR2 YYNGEE. V was shortened by 3 bases and J by 4 bases, with 19 bases between the two germline ends. The CDR3 sequence is 16 residues long. The CDR3 protein is CASSASLGRPTYGYTF. CDR3 in DNA: TGTGCCAGCAGCGCCTCCCTGGGCAGACCGACCTATGGCTACACCTTC.

This clone is labeled as medium-sized. The rearrangement joins TRBV28 to TRBJ1-6, with TRBD1 identical over 8 bases. Germline values: CDR1 MDHEN, CDR2 SYDVKM. Trimming cost V 8 bases and J 8 bases; bases outside gene matches: 2. This CDR3 has 12 amino acids. The CDR3 DNA reads TGTGCCAGCGACAGGGGCGATTCACCCCTCCACTTT. It specifies CASDRGDSPLHF.

This chain connects TRBV5-1 to TRBJ2-1; 9 bases are a match to TRBD2. CDR3 size: 19 residues. V lost 4 bases, J lost 0 bases, and 14 bases stayed unmatched. Germline CDR1 reads SGHRS; CDR2 reads YFSETQ. The CDR3 is CASSSAGSGGTSSYNEQFF. Here the CDR3 DNA reads TGCGCCAGCAGCAGTGCCGGTAGCGGGGGTACGAGCTCCTACAATGAGCAGTTCTTC.

The V and J genes are TRBV6-1 and TRBJ1-5; 7 bases align to TRBD1. The CDR3 has 15 residues. Germline V gene sequence: CDR1 MNHNS, CDR2 SASEGT. V lost 1 base, J lost 5 bases, and 5 bases stayed unmatched. Here the CDR3 reads CASSEGHRGDQPQHF. The CDR3 DNA reads as TGTGCCAGCAGTGAAGGGCACAGGGGCGATCAGCCCCAGCATTTT.

The chain joins TRBV18 to TRBJ1-2; no definite D call. V lost 0 bases, J lost 6 bases, and 8 bases lay in between. Germline V gene sequence: CDR1 KGHSH, CDR2 LQKENI. The CDR3 contains 13 residues. CDR3 DNA sequence: TGTGCCAGCTCACCACCCAACGGGAATGGCTACACCTTC. This sequence encodes CASSPPNGNGYTF.

CDR3 coding DNA: TGTGCCAGTAGTCTCTCTAACGCCCGGGACAGGGGCTATGGCTACACCTTC. Protein: CASSLSNARDRGYGYTF. The rearrangement joins TRBV19 to TRBJ1-2; 10 bases fit TRBD1. The CDR3 is 17 amino acids. Germline CDR1 LNHDA, CDR2 SQIVND (reference sequence). Trimming at V came to 5 bases and at J to 4 bases, leaving 13 bases not matched to a gene. The full variable domain, with the rest looked up from reference TRBV19 and TRBJ1-2, is DGGITQSPKYLFRKEGQNVTLSCEQNLNHDAMYWYRQDPGQGLRLIYYSQIVNDFQKGDIAEGYSVSREKKESFPLTVTSAQKNPTAFYLCASSLSNARDRGYGYTFGSGTRLTVV.

The CDR3 is CATTLGQGFYEQYF. The CDR3 DNA follows: TGTGCCACGACGCTAGGACAGGGTTTCTACGAGCAGTACTTC. The chain links TRBV6-5 to TRBJ2-7; TRBD1 aligns across 8 bases. Germline CDR1 reads MNHEY; CDR2 reads SVGAGI. With 10 bases clipped from V and 3 bases from J, the junction kept 11 bases outside the gene matches. CDR3 length: 14 residues.

The CDR3 loop reads CASSSPGRGYNSPLHF. The CDR3 DNA sequence: TGTGCCAGCAGTTCCCCAGGGAGGGGGTATAATTCACCCCTCCACTTT. The V gene is TRBV28, the J gene TRBJ1-6; D perhaps matches TRBD1 (6 bases). CDR1 and CDR2 (germline): MDHEN, SYDVKM. CDR3 length: 16 residues. V gave up 4 bases and J gave up 4 bases, with 14 bases separating them.

The genes are TRBV10-3 and TRBJ2-7, with D tentatively TRBD1 or TRBD2 (6 bases each). The CDR3 loop spans 11 amino acids. Between the trimmed V and J ends, which lost 9 bases and 5 bases, there was a span of 11 bases. CDR1 and CDR2 (germline): ENHRY, SYGVKD. The CDR3 region has the DNA TGTGCCATAGACGGGGGCCACGAGCAGTACTTC. Residues: CAIDGGHEQYF.

The chain is built from TRBV5-1 and TRBJ1-2; no firm D call. The length of the CDR3 is 14 residues. Germline assignment: CDR1 SGHRS and CDR2 YFSETQ. V was cut by 4 bases and J by 2 bases, with 12 bases left in between. In nucleotides, the CDR3 is TGCGCCAGCAGCCCCACACAGAGAAACTATGGCTACACCTTC. This encodes CASSPTQRNYGYTF.

This rearrangement joins TRBV7-3 to TRBJ1-6; weak D call: TRBD1 (6 bases). Trimming removed 1 base from V and 5 bases from J, with 12 bases in between. Germline CDR1 SGHTA, CDR2 FQGTGA. The CDR3 has 16 amino acids. Written as DNA, the CDR3 is TGTGCCAGCAGCTTAAGTTCGGACAGAGATAATTCACCCCTCCACTTT. This codes for CASSLSSDRDNSPLHF.

The count of this clone is one. The chain carries TRBV7-8 and TRBJ2-7; D may be TRBD1 (7 bases). Trimming took off 4 bases at V and 5 bases at J, with 15 bases between the two ends. This CDR3 is built from 14 residues. Germline V gene sequence: CDR1 SGHVS, CDR2 FQNEAQ. In nucleotides, the CDR3 is TGTGCCAGCAGCTCTAACAGGGGCGGGGACGAGCAGTACTTC. Protein: CASSSNRGGDEQYF.

There are a few counts of this clone. The chain employs TRBV11-3 and TRBJ1-3; D possibly corresponds to TRBD1 (5 bases). Germline lookup yields CDR1 SGHNT and CDR2 YENEEA. The germline V and J ends were trimmed by 3 bases and 5 bases, with 8 bases remaining between them. This CDR3 region has 13 residues. The CDR3 DNA reads as TGTGCCAGCAGCTTGGGGGAGCGAAACACCATATATTTT. This gives the protein CASSLGERNTIYF.

The chain is built from TRBV4-3 and TRBJ1-5; possible D gene TRBD1, 5 bases. CDR3 size: 14 residues. Trimming stripped 1 base from V and 2 bases from J, with 6 bases between. CDR1 and CDR2 from the germline V gene are LGHNA and YSLEER. The CDR3 coding sequence is TGCGCCAGCAGCCAAGCGACAGGCAATCAGCCCCAGCATTTT. Its protein product is CASSQATGNQPQHF.

This clone qualifies as medium-sized (0.01 to 0.1%). This sequence joins TRBV4-1 and TRBJ1-6; no clear D. The CDR3 consists of 13 residues. The germline V gene has CDR1 MGHRA and CDR2 YSYEKL. V was cut by 4 bases and J by 8 bases, with 9 bases left in between. Here the CDR3 DNA reads TGCGCCAGCAGCCTCGAGAGGGATTCACCCCTCCACTTT. This sequence encodes CASSLERDSPLHF.

CDR3 DNA: TGTGCCAGCAGCCTAGACAACACCCGGGGTCCGGGAAACACCATATATTTT. This encodes CASSLDNTRGPGNTIYF. V is TRBV7-2 and J is TRBJ1-3; D not certain. V gave up 5 bases and J gave up 4 bases, with 21 bases separating them. The CDR3 is 17 residues long. Germline CDR1 SGHTA, CDR2 FQGNSA.

V and J are TRBV30 and TRBJ1-5; D might be TRBD1 (6 bases). V was shortened by 5 bases and J by 4 bases, with 18 bases between the two germline ends. This CDR3 comprises 15 residues. CDR1 and CDR2 from the germline V gene are GTSNPN and SVGIG (reference sequence). DNA of the CDR3: TGTGCCTGGGGGGGGAGAGGGGGACCTAATCAGCCCCAGCATTTT. Its protein product is CAWGGRGGPNQPQHF.

The genes are TRBV6-1 and TRBJ1-2, with 8 bases matching TRBD1. Losses at the gene ends were 6 bases for V and 7 bases for J; bases not matched to a gene: 10. Germline assignment: CDR1 MNHNS and CDR2 SASEGT. The CDR3 is made up of 14 amino acids. CDR3 region: CASSVSQGARGYTF. The DNA of the CDR3 is TGTGCCAGCAGCGTGTCGCAGGGGGCCCGTGGCTACACCTTC.

This clone is medium-sized (0.01 to 0.1%) in the sample. The rearrangement links TRBV30 to TRBJ2-1; a possible D gene is TRBD1 (6 bases). The CDR3 has 15 residues. The V gene's germline CDR1 is GTSNPN and CDR2 SVGIG (reference sequence). V lost 5 bases and J 2 bases, leaving 16 bases between the germline ends. In DNA form, the CDR3 reads TGTGCCTGGGGGATCGGGCAGGGGCCCTACAATGAGCAGTTCTTC. It translates to CAWGIGQGPYNEQFF.